This T cell receptor beta chain was observed in a study of blood T cell repertoires in COVID-19. Original processing methods: From reference gene primer amplification, estimates of nucleated cell counts were derived. The table came from immunoSEQ multiplex PCR; TCRdb's copy has only in-frame clones and leaves some out. The DNA gave D and trimming, while V, J and clone size come from that table. The table shows a few hundred thousand clones, with approximately 83% occurring only once. Germline CDR1 reads SGHTA; CDR2 reads FQGNSA. The V end lost 0 bases, the J end lost 5 bases, and 7 bases lay between the germline ends. The CDR3 spans 13 residues. Participants were aged about 18 to 89 years from around 26 US areas. Self-reported history from a screening survey and questionnaire set each donor's cohort.

This receptor was identified in a man aged 25-45 years who had recovered from COVID-19. The material sequenced was PBMCs or T cells enriched from blood (not recorded which). The J gene is TRBJ1-2, the V gene TRBV7-2; D ambiguous. The CDR3 DNA is TGTGCCAGCAGCTTAGCGGAGAGGTATGGCTACACCTTC. It yields the protein CASSLAERYGYTF.